This record concerns one TCR beta chain sequence. The clone's antigen remains unknown. The junction and the germline gene differ at one end; a read error may be behind it. RNA was isolated from bulk, unsorted tissue, and RNA quality was assessed with a NanoDrop ND-1000 and an Agilent 2100. All donors had newly diagnosed lung cancer, had not received prior chemotherapy, and were admitted for thoracic surgery in China between August and November 2014. Anyone who had undergone radiotherapy or chemotherapy before, or who had another cancer at the same time, was left out of the study. Surgical tissue pieces of 1-2 cm3 were preserved in RNAlater solution and stored at -80 °C until use. The germline V gene supplies CDR1 SGHAT and CDR2 FQNNGV. The CDR3 contains 17 residues, cysteine and phenylalanine counted. Solely the CDR3 DNA is kept, with 51 bases framed from the first base. The library relied on multiplex PCR. For sequencing, an Illumina HiSeq 2500 was employed. TCRbeta libraries were constructed through three rounds of nested PCR with primers (Table S4) according to protocols modified from ARM-PCR. Before sequencing, PCR products of 200-500 bp were excised from the gel and purified with the QIAquick gel extraction kit. The published analysis was carried out like this. Reads were cleaned using Trimmomatic, were merged into complete CDR3 sequences using FLASH, and were assigned to V(D)J germline segments using MiTCR. Clonal diversity was computed as the inverse Simpson's index with VDJtools. In-frame sequences without a premature stop codon were defined as productive reads. TCRdb cleaned the public reads at Q25 with fastp, built clones with MiXCR and kept in-frame beta chains. Each entry merges the rows of one CDR3 protein and shows their most common DNA and genes. None of the V and J calls come from the authors' own analysis; TCRdb made them. In this sample the table shows about 200,000 distinct CDR3 sequences, roughly 70% of which occur a single time. Approximately 25% of the sample belongs to the ten largest clones.

The sample belongs to a study of tumor and adjacent non-tumor tissue in lung cancer (dated 2018 in TCRdb). Background for the entire study: The cohort included around twelve adenocarcinoma, a couple of squamous cell carcinoma and 1 small cell lung cancer patients. Among the approximately 15 patients, ages ranged from about 31 to 85 years, around ten were men and 5 were women, and disease was TNM stage I to III. In total, sequencing yielded 95 million to 150 million productive TCRbeta reads, which works out to an average of about 4.2 million reads per sample. The study compared bulk TCRbeta repertoires between lung tumor tissue and matched distant non-tumor lung tissue from over 12 lung cancer patients. TCRbeta CDR3 sequencing was performed on under 35 paired specimens, with one tumor sample and one normal lung sample collected per patient.

What the research found in general, with its limitations: Because peripheral blood was not sequenced, the blood TCRbeta repertoires of the lung cancer patients in the study went unexamined. TCR diversity (inverse Simpson) was significantly higher in tumor than in normal lung tissue (roughly 430 vs 170, P = 0.0075, Mann-Whitney U test). Neither the sequencing platform nor unique molecular identifiers are named or mentioned anywhere in the methods. The top 100 clones made up a significantly larger cumulative share of the repertoire in normal lung than in tumor tissue. With only approximately 16 patients in the cohort, the authors noted that larger samples and more detailed clinical data are needed. TCR diversity was significantly higher in younger patients, and greater tumor TCR diversity was associated with shorter overall survival and shorter disease-free survival.

Material for sequencing was lung tumor tissue. The chain was built from TRBV11-2 and TRBJ2-2, with 9 junctional bases fitting TRBD1. The TCR comes from a man between 60 and 75 years old with non-small cell lung cancer. The CDR3 reads as follows: CASSWPVQGANTGELYF. Read as DNA, the sequence is TGTGCCAGCAGCTGGCCGGTACAGGGGGCGAACACCGGGGAGCTGTATTTT. Joined to the reference TRBV11-2 and TRBJ2-2 proteins, this CDR3 gives the full variable domain: EAGVAQSPRYKIIEKRQSVAFWCNPISGHATLYWYQQILGQGPKLLIQFQNNGVVDDSQLPKDRFSAERLKGVDSTLKIQPAKLEDSAVYLCASSWPVQGANTGELYFGEGSRLTVL.